Listed below are T cell receptor beta chains from one sample, sequenced in a study of T-cell reconstitution after alpha-beta-depleted transplantation in children. TCRdb fed the PCR reads into MiXCR, producing one record per CDR3 protein. This table holds around 130,000 distinct CDR3 sequences, about a tenth found once. This specimen consisted of PBMCs, mostly from graft donor cells, obtained 180 days after TCRalphabeta/CD19-depleted stem cell transplant. These receptors all stem from a girl in the first two years of life who had a stem cell transplant for combined immunodeficiency, so the T cells may come from the graft donor. CDR3s include the opening cysteine and the closing phenylalanine or tryptophan. Fields, in order: D gene, J gene, V gene, clone size, CDR3 DNA, CDR3 protein. The D gene is left open where the match is weak. For some rows the clone size is stated as once, few or many, or as a class when expanded; others skip it.

d_call: -
j_call: TRBJ2-3
v_call: TRBV7-8
clone_size: few
cdr3_nt: TGTGCCAGCAGCTTAGCGAGGCTAGCTGGGAGCACAGATACGCAGTATTTT
cdr3_aa: CASSLARLAGSTDTQYF

d_call: -
j_call: TRBJ2-5
v_call: TRBV20-1
clone_size: few
cdr3_nt: TGCAGTGCCAACAGGAATAAAGAGACCCAGTACTTC
cdr3_aa: CSANRNKETQYF

d_call: -
j_call: TRBJ1-4
v_call: TRBV28
clone_size: few
cdr3_nt: TGTGCCAGCAGCCCCGGCATGCGTGAAAAACTGTTTTTT
cdr3_aa: CASSPGMREKLFF

d_call: -
j_call: TRBJ1-2
v_call: TRBV12-3/TRBV12-4
clone_size: many
cdr3_nt: TGTGCCAGCAGTTTAAGGGGTTTATATGGCTACACCTTC
cdr3_aa: CASSLRGLYGYTF

d_call: TRBD2
j_call: TRBJ2-1
v_call: TRBV20-1
clone_size: few
cdr3_nt: TGCAGTGCGTTTCAGGCGGGAGGGCAGGGCAATGAGCAGTTCTTC
cdr3_aa: CSAFQAGGQGNEQFF

d_call: -
j_call: TRBJ2-5
v_call: TRBV3-1
clone_size: few
cdr3_nt: TGTGCCAGCAGCCATCGGGACTCCCAAATGGAGACCCAGTACTTC
cdr3_aa: CASSHRDSQMETQYF

d_call: TRBD1
j_call: TRBJ2-1
v_call: TRBV6-2/TRBV6-3
clone_size: few
cdr3_nt: TGTGCCAGCAGCTATCAAATACGATGGACAGGGGCTAATGAGCAGTTCTTC
cdr3_aa: CASSYQIRWTGANEQFF

d_call: -
j_call: TRBJ2-7
v_call: TRBV20-1
clone_size: -
cdr3_nt: TGCAGTGCTAGCAGGTTCCCCTACGAGCAGTACTTC
cdr3_aa: CSASRFPYEQYF

d_call: -
j_call: TRBJ2-1
v_call: TRBV10-3
clone_size: -
cdr3_nt: TGTGCCATCAGAGCCCAGAGCTCCTACAATGAGCAGTTCTTC
cdr3_aa: CAIRAQSSYNEQFF

d_call: TRBD1
j_call: TRBJ2-5
v_call: TRBV10-3
clone_size: few
cdr3_nt: TGTGCCATCAGTGAGTCGACAGGGGGCGGAGAGACCCAGTACTTC
cdr3_aa: CAISESTGGGETQYF

d_call: -
j_call: TRBJ2-7
v_call: TRBV12-3/TRBV12-4
clone_size: -
cdr3_nt: TGTGCCAGCAGTCCAGGACAGCACCCAGGGTACGAGCAGTACTTC
cdr3_aa: CASSPGQHPGYEQYF

d_call: -
j_call: TRBJ1-2
v_call: TRBV10-3
clone_size: few
cdr3_nt: TGTGCCATCAGTGAAGATAACTATGGCTACACCTTC
cdr3_aa: CAISEDNYGYTF

d_call: -
j_call: TRBJ1-1
v_call: TRBV5-1
clone_size: many
cdr3_nt: TGCGCCAGCAGCTTATTAGTGAGGAACACTGAAGCTTTCTTT
cdr3_aa: CASSLLVRNTEAFF

d_call: -
j_call: TRBJ2-3
v_call: TRBV12-3/TRBV12-4
clone_size: few
cdr3_nt: TGTGCCAGCACCTCAGGTGGCAAGGGCACAGATACGCAGTATTTT
cdr3_aa: CASTSGGKGTDTQYF

d_call: -
j_call: TRBJ1-2
v_call: TRBV7-2
clone_size: few
cdr3_nt: TGTGCCAGCAGCTCCATGGGGGGTACGAAAGGCTACACCTTC
cdr3_aa: CASSSMGGTKGYTF

d_call: -
j_call: TRBJ2-2
v_call: TRBV19
clone_size: few
cdr3_nt: TGTGCCGCGTCTAGCGAAAAAAGGACTGGGGAGCTGTTTTTT
cdr3_aa: CAASSEKRTGELFF

d_call: -
j_call: TRBJ1-1
v_call: TRBV7-9
clone_size: few
cdr3_nt: TGTGCCAGCGTACAGAACACTGAAGCTTTCTTT
cdr3_aa: CASVQNTEAFF